Sequencing of this T cell receptor beta chain was carried out in a study of sequential checkpoint blockade in melanoma. Whole-study context: Arm A got nivolumab then ipilimumab; arm B the reverse, 1:1. After both sequences, patients received maintenance nivolumab.

Specified treatment: randomized to nivolumab then ipilimumab (arm A) or the reverse (arm B). No patient had prior DNA-damaging chemotherapy. Live CD3+CD8+ CD19− CD56− cells were sorted from PBMCs. CDR1 is SGHKS, CDR2 YYEKEE, per germline (reference sequence). V was pared by 1 base and J by 2 bases, with 6 bases of the junction left unmatched. CDR3 length: 15 residues. Measured with immunoSEQ multiplex PCR; TCRdb has only the in-frame clones, and not every one. The sample yields over 8,000 clones, roughly 72% seen once. The source is a human donor with melanoma. The chain combines TRBV5-5 with TRBJ2-7, with TRBD1 matching 7 bases. The source material was CD8+ T cells sorted from blood (inferred from file names), sampled from a patient given nivolumab and ipilimumab in sequence. CDR3 region: CASSLWKGGTYEQYF. CDR3 coding DNA: TGTGCCAGCAGCTTGTGGAAAGGGGGCACCTACGAGCAGTACTTC.